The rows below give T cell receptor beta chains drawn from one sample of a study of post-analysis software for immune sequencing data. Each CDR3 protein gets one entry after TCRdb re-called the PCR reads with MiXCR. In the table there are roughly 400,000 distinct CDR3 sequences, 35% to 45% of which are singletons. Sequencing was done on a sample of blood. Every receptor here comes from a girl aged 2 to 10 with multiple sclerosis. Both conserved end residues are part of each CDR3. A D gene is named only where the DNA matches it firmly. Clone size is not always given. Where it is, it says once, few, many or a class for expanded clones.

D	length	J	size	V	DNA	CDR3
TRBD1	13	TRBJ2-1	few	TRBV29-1	TGCAGCGTTGCAAGGACAGGGGGTGAGGAGCAGTTCTTC	CSVARTGGEEQFF
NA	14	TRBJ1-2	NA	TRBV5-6	TGTGCCAGCAGCTCGTGGGGGGGCTCCTATGGCTACACCTTC	CASSSWGGSYGYTF
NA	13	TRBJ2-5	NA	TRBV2	TGTGCCAGCAGTAGGACTGCTGGGGAGACCCAGTACTTC	CASSRTAGETQYF
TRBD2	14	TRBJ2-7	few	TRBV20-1	TGCAGTGCTAGAGCTACTAGCGGTACCTACGAGCAGTACTTC	CSARATSGTYEQYF
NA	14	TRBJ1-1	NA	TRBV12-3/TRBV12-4	TGTGCCAGCAGTTGGGGCGTCCTCAGGGTAGAAGCTTTCTTT	CASSWGVLRVEAFF
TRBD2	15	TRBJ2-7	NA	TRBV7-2	TGTGCCAGCAGCTCCCGGACTAGCGTGGCCTACGAGCAGTACTTC	CASSSRTSVAYEQYF
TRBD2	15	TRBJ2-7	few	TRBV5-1	TGCGCCAGCAGCTTGGAGCGGGGGGGCCCCTACGAGCAGTACTTC	CASSLERGGPYEQYF
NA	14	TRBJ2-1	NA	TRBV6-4	TGTGCCAGCAGTGTGGAGGGTAGCTTAGATGAGCAGTGCTTC	CASSVEGSLDEQCF
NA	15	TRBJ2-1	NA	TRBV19	TGTGCCAGTAGTGCCGACAGATTCTCCTACAATGAGCAGTTCTTC	CASSADRFSYNEQFF
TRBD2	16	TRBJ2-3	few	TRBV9	TGTGCCAGCAGCGTAGGAGTCGGGAGGGCCGCAGATACGCAGTATTTT	CASSVGVGRAADTQYF
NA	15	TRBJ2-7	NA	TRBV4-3	TGCGCCAGCAGCCAAGTTTCAGGTCCCAGAGGTGAGCAGTACTTC	CASSQVSGPRGEQYF
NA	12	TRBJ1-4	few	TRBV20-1	TGCAGTGCTAGAGTATCCGGGCCAAAACTGTTTTTT	CSARVSGPKLFF
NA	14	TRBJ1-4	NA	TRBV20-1	TGCAGTGCTAGAATGTGGGGGACTAATGAAAAACTGTTTTTT	CSARMWGTNEKLFF
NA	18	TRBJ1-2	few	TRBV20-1	TGCAGTGCTAGAGATCGGGTTCGAAGGTTCCCCTACCTCTATGGCTACACCTTC	CSARDRVRRFPYLYGYTF
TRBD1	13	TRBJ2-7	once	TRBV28	TGTGCCAGCAGGTCCGGACAGGGATACGAGCAGTACTTC	CASRSGQGYEQYF
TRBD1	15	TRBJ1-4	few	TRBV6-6	TGTGCCAGCAGTTACTCTACCACAGGGGTCGAAAAACTGTTTTTT	CASSYSTTGVEKLFF
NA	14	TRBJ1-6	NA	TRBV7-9	TGTGCCAGCAGCTCGGATTTTTTGGGTTCACCCCTCCACTTT	CASSSDFLGSPLHF
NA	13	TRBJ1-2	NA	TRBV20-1	TGCAGTGCTAGAGAACGTAGGGAAGGCGGCTACACCTTC	CSARERREGGYTF
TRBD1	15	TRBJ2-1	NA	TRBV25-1	TGTGCCAGCAGTGTGGGCGGACAGGGTGGTTATGAGCAGTTCTTC	CASSVGGQGGYEQFF
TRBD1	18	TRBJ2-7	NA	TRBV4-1	TGCGCCAGCAGCCAAGACCCAACTAAACCAGGGGGCTACTACGAGCAGTACTTC	CASSQDPTKPGGYYEQYF
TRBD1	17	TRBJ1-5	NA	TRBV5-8	TGTGCCAGCAGACCAGGGACCGGACAGGGGTTTGGTCAGCCCCAGCATTTT	CASRPGTGQGFGQPQHF
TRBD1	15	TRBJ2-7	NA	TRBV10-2	TGCGCCACCTTGGGCGGACAGGGGCCTTCCTACGAGCAGTACTTC	CATLGGQGPSYEQYF
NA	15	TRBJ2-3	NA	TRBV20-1	TGCAGTGCTAGAATCTCGGGGGCTAGCACAGATACGCAGTATTTT	CSARISGASTDTQYF
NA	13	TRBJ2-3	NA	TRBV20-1	TGCAGTGCTAGAGATCAGGGTCAAAATACGCAGTATTTT	CSARDQGQNTQYF
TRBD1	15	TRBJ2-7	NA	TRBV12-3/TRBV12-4	TGTGCCAGCAGCCTACAGACAGGGACCTCCTACGAGCAGTACTTC	CASSLQTGTSYEQYF
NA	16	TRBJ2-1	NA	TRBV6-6	TGTGCCAGCAGTTGGTCCTATGACGGGACGTACAATGAGCAGTTCTTC	CASSWSYDGTYNEQFF
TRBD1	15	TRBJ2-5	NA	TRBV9	TGTGCCAGCAGCGTAGCGACAGGGGGCCCAGAGACCCAGTACTTC	CASSVATGGPETQYF
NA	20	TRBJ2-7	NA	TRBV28	TGTGCCAGCAGCCCTCGGTGGTGGGTAGGAGAGATGGTTGGAGTCTACGAGCAGTACTTC	CASSPRWWVGEMVGVYEQYF
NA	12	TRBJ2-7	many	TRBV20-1	TGCAGTGCTAGAAGGCCTTCCTGGGAGCAGTACTTC	CSARRPSWEQYF
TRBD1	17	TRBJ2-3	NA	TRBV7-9	TGTGCCAGCAGCGGTTATTGGGACAGGGGGCGCCCAGATACGCAGTATTTT	CASSGYWDRGRPDTQYF
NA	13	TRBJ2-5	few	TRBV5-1	TGCGCCAGCAGCTTGGAGCCCCAAGAGACCCAGTACTTC	CASSLEPQETQYF
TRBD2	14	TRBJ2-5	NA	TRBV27	TGTGCCAACAGCGTCCTAGCGGGAAGAGAGACCCAGTACTTC	CANSVLAGRETQYF
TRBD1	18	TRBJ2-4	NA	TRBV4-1	TGCGCCAGCAGCCAAGATTCCCGGACAGGACTAGCCAAAAACATTCAGTACTTC	CASSQDSRTGLAKNIQYF
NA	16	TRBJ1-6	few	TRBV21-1	TGTGCCAGCAGCAAAAAAAGGGACAGGGTCAATTCACCCCTCCACTTT	CASSKKRDRVNSPLHF
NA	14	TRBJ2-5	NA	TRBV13	TGTGCCAGCAGCTTAGGTCCAGCGGCAGAGACCCAGTACTTC	CASSLGPAAETQYF
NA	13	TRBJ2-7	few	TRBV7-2	TGTGCCAGCAGCTTAGACTTAACTGCCGAGCAGTACTTC	CASSLDLTAEQYF
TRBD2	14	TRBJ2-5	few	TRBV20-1	TGCAGTGCTACCCCGACTAGCGGGGAAGAGACCCAGTACTTC	CSATPTSGEETQYF
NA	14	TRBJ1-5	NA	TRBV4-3	TGCGCCAGCAGCCAAGTGTGGGGAAATCAGCCCCAGCATTTT	CASSQVWGNQPQHF
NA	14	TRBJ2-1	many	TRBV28	TGTGCCAGCAGCGTAACCGGGGACTACAATGAGCAGTTCTTC	CASSVTGDYNEQFF
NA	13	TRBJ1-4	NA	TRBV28	TGTGCCAGCAGTTTGGTAACTAATGAAAAACTGTTTTTT	CASSLVTNEKLFF
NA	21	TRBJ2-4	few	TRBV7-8	TGTGCCAGCAGCTTAGATCTGGGCAGGTTCGGTTCCCTCAAAGCCAAAAACATTCAGTACTTC	CASSLDLGRFGSLKAKNIQYF
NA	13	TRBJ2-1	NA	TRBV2	TGTGCCAGCAGTGAAGATACTTACAATGAGCAGTTCTTC	CASSEDTYNEQFF
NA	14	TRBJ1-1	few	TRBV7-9	TGTGCCAGCAGCTTAGATTCGGCGGAGACTGAAGCTTTCTTT	CASSLDSAETEAFF
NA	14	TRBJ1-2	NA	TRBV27	TGTGCCAGCAGTTTATCGGGGAGCGACTATGGCTACACCTTC	CASSLSGSDYGYTF
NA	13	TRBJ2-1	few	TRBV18	TGTGCCAGCTCACCACCGTTACTAGATGAGCAGTTCTTC	CASSPPLLDEQFF
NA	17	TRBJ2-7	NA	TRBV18	TGTGCCAGCTCACCAGAGGTGGGGGTGATAGGACCCTACGAGCAGTACTTC	CASSPEVGVIGPYEQYF
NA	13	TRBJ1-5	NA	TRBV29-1	TGCAGCGTTATATGGGGAAGCAATCAGCCCCAGCATTTT	CSVIWGSNQPQHF
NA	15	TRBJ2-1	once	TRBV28	TGTGCCAGCAGTCCCGGGACCTGGTCCTACAATGAGCAGTTCTTC	CASSPGTWSYNEQFF
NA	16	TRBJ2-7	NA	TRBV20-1	TGCAGTGCTAGAACATCCGGGCCAACTCCCACCTACGAGCAGTACTTC	CSARTSGPTPTYEQYF
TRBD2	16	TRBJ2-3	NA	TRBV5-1	TGCGCCAGCAGCTTGGCCTGGCGGGGGGGCCTAGATACGCAGTATTTT	CASSLAWRGGLDTQYF
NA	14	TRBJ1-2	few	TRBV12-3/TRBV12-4	TGTGCCAGCAGTTTAGGTGGGAACGGAGGAGGCTACACCTTC	CASSLGGNGGGYTF
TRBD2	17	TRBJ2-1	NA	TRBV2	TGTGCCAGCAGTGAAATTGGGAGGGCTACTCCTTACAATGAGCAGTTCTTC	CASSEIGRATPYNEQFF
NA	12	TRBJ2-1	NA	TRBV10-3	TGTGCCATCAGTGGGGACAAAAATGAGCAGTTCTTC	CAISGDKNEQFF
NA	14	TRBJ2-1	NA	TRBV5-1	TGCGCCAGCAGCTTGACAGGGACGGACAATGAGCAGTTCTTC	CASSLTGTDNEQFF
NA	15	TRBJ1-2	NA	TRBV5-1	TGCGCCAGCACCTACTCTGACAGAACTAACTATGGCTACACCTTC	CASTYSDRTNYGYTF
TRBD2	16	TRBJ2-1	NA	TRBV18	TGTGCCAGCTCACCACTGAGCGGGAGTTTGGGCAAGGAGCAGTTCTTC	CASSPLSGSLGKEQFF
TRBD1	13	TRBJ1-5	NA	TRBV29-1	TGCAGCGTCCCGGGACAGGGGGCTTCGGCCCAGCATTTT	CSVPGQGASAQHF